One and the same sample provided the 21 T cell receptor beta chains below, sequenced in a study of a mutant IDH1 vaccine in newly diagnosed glioma. Sequenced by immunoSEQ multiplex PCR; TCRdb stores in-frame clones only, minus some. The data show about 75,000 clones, with 75% to 95% seen just once and 0.56% held by the top ten. These receptors lack a known antigen. As to time point: week 5, during vaccination. Vaccination used 300 ug of mutant IDH1 20-mer peptide per dose, with topical imiquimod. Sample: PBMCs, taken from a glioma patient whose treatment included an IDH1 peptide vaccine. All receptors derive from a woman in her forties or fifties with glioma.

The V gene is TRBV28, the J gene TRBJ2-2; 8 nucleotides match TRBD1. CDR3 size: 13 residues. The V gene's germline CDR1 is MDHEN and CDR2 SYDVKM. With 9 bases clipped from V and 5 bases from J, the junction kept 5 bases outside the gene matches. CDR3 protein: CASWTGWTGELFF. Written as DNA, the CDR3 is TGTGCCAGTTGGACAGGGTGGACCGGGGAGCTGTTTTTT.

Comment on this clone: One junction end does not reproduce the germline sequence, and a read error may be involved. The CDR3 nucleotides are TGCGCCAGCAGTCAGGGGGGGCGGAACACAAATACGCAGTATTTT. Protein product: CASSQGGRNTNTQYF. The chain carries TRBV5-1 and TRBJ2-3, with D perhaps matching TRBD1 or TRBD2 (7 bases each). Germline V gives CDR1 SGHRS, CDR2 YFSETQ. This CDR3 is 15 amino acids long.

The table lists this clone with a count of one. The chain links TRBV28 to TRBJ2-1; D not certain. The germline V gene encodes CDR1 MDHEN and CDR2 SYDVKM. The V end was cut by 2 bases, the J end by 13 bases, with 18 bases between. This CDR3 is 14 amino acids long. The CDR3 is CASSLLDEKSEQFF. The CDR3 DNA sequence: TGTGCCAGCAGTTTACTTGATGAGAAGTCAGAACAGTTCTTC.

The chain joins TRBV5-1 to TRBJ2-1, with 7 nucleotides matching TRBD2. Trimming at V came to 1 base and at J to 5 bases, leaving 6 bases not matched to a gene. This CDR3 is 15 amino acids long. Germline CDR1 reads SGHRS; CDR2 reads YFSETQ. CDR3 in amino acids: CASSLWGGPDNEQFF. DNA for the CDR3: TGCGCCAGCAGCTTGTGGGGAGGGCCAGACAATGAGCAGTTCTTC. Variable domain in full (rest from reference TRBV5-1 and TRBJ2-1): KAGVTQTPRYLIKTRGQQVTLSCSPISGHRSVSWYQQTPGQGLQFLFEYFSETQRNKGNFPGRFSGRQFSNSRSEMNVSTLELGDSALYLCASSLWGGPDNEQFFGPGTRLTVL.

This chain connects TRBV9 to TRBJ2-1; 13 positions agree with TRBD2. The CDR3 is made up of 17 amino acids. The V gene end was trimmed by 0 bases and the J gene end by 8 bases; junction bases not matched to a gene: 8. CDR1 is SGDLS and CDR2 is YYNGEE in the germline V gene. CDR3 nucleotide sequence: TGTGCCAGCAGCGTAGTCGGAACTAGCGGGAGGGCCTATGAGCAGTTCTTC. It encodes CASSVVGTSGRAYEQFF. The entire variable domain, with the rest obtained from reference TRBV9 and TRBJ2-1, is as follows: DSGVTQTPKHLITATGQRVTLRCSPRSGDLSVYWYQQSLDQGLQFLIQYYNGEERAKGNILERFSAQQFPDLHSELNLSSLELGDSALYFCASSVVGTSGRAYEQFFGPGTRLTVL.

The V and J genes are TRBV6-5 and TRBJ2-7, with 13 nucleotides matching TRBD2. The CDR3 extends over 14 amino acids. CDR1 is MNHEY and CDR2 is SVGAGI in the germline V gene. V trimming: 5 bases; J trimming: 3 bases; junction bases outside the gene matches: 1. CDR3 amino acids: CASSRTSGSYEQYF. The CDR3 nucleotides are TGTGCCAGCAGTAGGACTAGCGGGAGCTACGAGCAGTACTTC.

In DNA, the CDR3 is TGTGCCACCAGCAGAGATCTGCGGCCCCCCGATACGCAGTATTTT. The encoded protein is CATSRDLRPPDTQYF. The chain links TRBV15 to TRBJ2-3; D unresolved. The length of the CDR3 is 15 residues. Trimming cost V 0 bases and J 6 bases, with 13 bases left between them. Germline loops: CDR1 LNHNV, CDR2 YYDKDF (reference sequence).

The CDR3 bases are TGTGCCAGCAGTGAACTACTAGCTGCCTACGAGCAGTACTTC. Protein sequence: CASSELLAAYEQYF. The chain combines TRBV2 with TRBJ2-7; a possible D gene is TRBD2 (6 bases). Germline lookup yields CDR1 SNHLY and CDR2 FYNNEI. The CDR3 spans 14 residues. V gave up 2 bases and J gave up 2 bases, with 10 bases separating them.

This clone is a singleton in its sample. J is TRBJ1-3 and V is TRBV10-3; perhaps TRBD1 as D (5 bases). The CDR3 has 18 amino acids. Per the germline V gene, CDR1 is ENHRY and CDR2 is SYGVKD. Trimming took 5 bases from V and 0 from J, leaving 20 bases between them. The CDR3 loop reads CAISPQQGTLFSGNTIYF. As DNA, the CDR3 is TGTGCCATCAGTCCCCAGCAGGGCACTCTTTTCTCTGGAAACACCATATATTTT.

V gene TRBV2 combines with J gene TRBJ2-7; 9 bases fit TRBD1. CDR1 SNHLY and CDR2 FYNNEI come from the germline V gene. The CDR3 contains 13 residues. With 4 bases clipped from V and 2 bases from J, the junction kept 0 bases outside the gene matches. CDR3 DNA sequence: TGTGCCAGCAGTGGGACAGGGGCCTACGAGCAGTACTTC. Protein: CASSGTGAYEQYF.

This sequence joins TRBV30 and TRBJ1-1; D unclear. Per the germline V gene, CDR1 is GTSNPN and CDR2 is SVGIG (reference sequence). V lost 1 base and J 5 bases, leaving 8 bases between the germline ends. The CDR3 has 12 amino acids. The CDR3 protein is CAWSGGGTEAFF. The CDR3 coding sequence is TGTGCCTGGAGTGGAGGAGGGACTGAAGCTTTCTTT.

The chain uses TRBV6-5 and TRBJ2-7; maybe TRBD1 (5 bases). The CDR3 has 14 amino acids. CDR1 MNHEY and CDR2 SVGAGI come from the germline V gene. V dropped 3 bases and J dropped 0 bases, with 9 bases sitting between them. The CDR3 DNA reads TGTGCCAGCAGTTATGGGGCGGCCTCCTACGAGCAGTACTTC. This translates into CASSYGAASYEQYF.

The chain has TRBV29-1 and TRBJ1-5; D unresolved. Germline V CDR1 and CDR2: SQVTM, ANQGSEA. Trimming left V 5 bases short and J 2 bases short, with 7 bases between. The CDR3 is 12 residues long. CDR3 region: CSVREGNQPQHF. CDR3 nucleotide sequence: TGCAGCGTTAGGGAGGGCAATCAGCCCCAGCATTTT.

The CDR3 loop reads CASSLSRLAGEEFF. The CDR3 DNA follows: TGTGCCAGCAGTTTATCGAGACTAGCGGGAGAGGAGTTCTTC. The chain carries TRBV27 and TRBJ2-1; 12 bases match TRBD2. Germline V gives CDR1 MNHEY, CDR2 SMNVEV (reference sequence). After removal of 0 bases from V and 14 bases from J, the junction contained 5 bases not matched to a gene. The CDR3 extends over 14 amino acids.

The chain joins TRBV10-2 to TRBJ2-1; 7 positions match TRBD1. The germline V gene encodes CDR1 WSHSY and CDR2 SAAADI. There are 17 residues in the CDR3. The junction had 11 bases not matched to a gene; V was cut back by 6 bases and J by 0 bases. The DNA of the CDR3 is TGCGCCAGCAGAATGGAAAGGGGGCGGTACTCCTACAATGAGCAGTTCTTC. Protein sequence: CASRMERGRYSYNEQFF.

This clone turned up a few times. This chain joins TRBV29-1 and TRBJ1-1; D is unclear. In germline, CDR1 is SQVTM, CDR2 ANQGSEA. The CDR3 covers 13 residues. Deletions cut 3 bases from V and 0 bases from J, with 8 bases between. CDR3 protein: CSVDSDMNTEAFF. The CDR3 DNA sequence: TGCAGCGTTGACAGCGATATGAACACTGAAGCTTTCTTT.

With respect to this clone: The junction shows a germline mismatch at one end, possibly a read error. V usage is TRBV7-9 and J usage is TRBJ2-7; D remains ambiguous. CDR3 length equals 12 residues. CDR1 and CDR2 from the germline V gene are SEHNR and FQNEAQ (reference sequence). In nucleotides, the CDR3 is TGTGCCAGCAGCATAGCCCTCTACGAGCAGTACTTC. Translated: CASSIALYEQYF.

This chain joins TRBV5-4 and TRBJ2-2; the match to TRBD2 covers 10 bases. The CDR3 loop spans 16 amino acids. Germline V gives CDR1 SGHNT, CDR2 YYREEE (reference sequence). The V gene end was trimmed by 0 bases and the J gene end by 8 bases; junction bases not matched to a gene: 7. In DNA form, the CDR3 reads TGTGCCAGCAGCTTGGGGCTAGCGGGAGTAACTGGGGAGCTGTTTTTT. Translation: CASSLGLAGVTGELFF.

The V gene is TRBV5-1, the J gene TRBJ2-2; perhaps TRBD1 as D (6 bases). This CDR3 is built from 15 residues. The germline V and J ends were trimmed by 3 bases and 1 base, with 10 bases remaining between them. In germline, CDR1 is SGHRS, CDR2 YFSETQ. This chain's CDR3 is CASSSQGQNTGELFF. The CDR3 nucleotides read TGCGCCAGCAGCTCACAGGGACAGAACACCGGGGAGCTGTTTTTT.

The chain links TRBV6-5 to TRBJ1-5; D is ambiguous. The CDR3 totals 13 residues. Germline V lookup: CDR1 MNHEY, CDR2 SVGAGI. The V gene lost 2 bases and the J gene lost 7 bases, with 9 bases spanning the gap. The CDR3 protein is CASSYDGGQPQHF. In DNA form, the CDR3 reads TGTGCCAGCAGTTACGACGGCGGCCAGCCCCAGCATTTT.

The chain is built from TRBV6-1 and TRBJ2-1; 15 nucleotides match TRBD2. The CDR3 totals 15 residues. V was pared by 6 bases and J by 7 bases, with 4 bases of the junction left unmatched. The germline gives CDR1 MNHNS, CDR2 SASEGT. The CDR3 sequence is CASSHGLAGGNEQFF. As DNA, the CDR3 is TGTGCCAGCAGCCATGGACTAGCGGGAGGGAATGAGCAGTTCTTC.